Here is one T cell receptor beta chain with its context. Its antigen is not identified. CD8 cells regarded as naive lacked CD45RO, were positively chosen for CCR7, and omitted terminally differentiated effector memory CD45RA+ cells. Donors included only healthy HIV-negative adults lacking recent acute infections or vaccinations. Each subset's genomic DNA was shared equally among a number of immunoSEQ plates. Using immunoSEQ multiplex PCR, the repertoire was profiled, and TCRdb retains in-frame clones only, with some absent. The sample lists roughly 770,000 clones, about 96% occurring once. The data were obtained in a study of shared clonotypes between healthy human individuals. Study-wide results and caveats: Generation probability values for non-shared clonotypes were lower than those for clonotypes shared by all four donors. Shared clonotypes: approximately 5% naive CD4, around 3.4% naive CD8, under 2.5% memory CD4, approximately 0.4% memory CD8.

Looked up from germline, CDR1 is SEHNR and CDR2 is FQNEAQ (reference sequence). The CDR3 covers 14 residues. V shed 5 bases and J shed 2 bases, with 12 bases lying between them. The chain links TRBV7-9 to TRBJ2-5, with TRBD1 as a possible D gene (6 bases). The receptor was derived from a man aged 30 to 39 in good health. The sequenced sample consisted of naive CD8+ T cells sorted from blood. The CDR3: CASSQPGQQETQYF. CDR3 bases: TGTGCCAGCAGCCAACCGGGACAACAAGAGACCCAGTACTTC.